The sequence of this T cell receptor (beta chain) was determined in a study of CD8 T cells in Susac syndrome. The study, taken as a whole, reports: As the study acknowledged, the number of individuals who were part of its TCR sequencing and HLA analysis was relatively small.

As to this clonotype: Its target is unknown.

When the RNA was reverse transcribed, random hexamers were used with an input of roughly 0.5 to 1 ug. It was immunoSEQ multiplex PCR that amplified TCR beta CDR3 across 54 Vbeta and 13 Jbeta. Via MiXCR, TCRdb re-called the immunoSEQ multiplex PCR reads, giving one row per CDR3 protein. The repertoire holds a few hundred thousand distinct CDR3 sequences, with over 75% as singletons. Trimming took off 0 bases at V and 2 bases at J, with 10 bases between the two ends. In germline, CDR1 is LGHNA, CDR2 YSLEER. The CDR3 length is 15 residues. Sequencing targeted TCR beta in blood CD8+ and CD4+ T cells. TEMRA cells were FACS-enriched, while CD8+ and CD4+ T cells were negatively isolated.

The sequencing input was CD8+ T cells from PBMCs. The sequence derives from a human donor with multiple sclerosis. V usage is TRBV4-3 and J usage is TRBJ2-5; a possible D gene is TRBD2 (6 bases). The CDR3 loop is CASSQDSAGQETQYF. DNA for the CDR3: TGCGCCAGCAGCCAAGATTCCGCGGGACAAGAGACCCAGTACTTC.